Shown below are 23 T cell receptor beta chains from a single sample sequenced in a study of shared clonotypes between healthy human individuals. Sequencing was performed with immunoSEQ multiplex PCR; in TCRdb, only in-frame clones are kept and a portion is missing. The data show roughly 2.5 million clones, 90% to 95% seen once. Sequenced material: naive CD4+ T cells sorted from blood. Subset of the sample: CD45RA+ positively selected. The receptor set was obtained from a man between 18 and 29 years old in good health.

V is TRBV11-2 and J is TRBJ2-7; TRBD2 aligns across 7 bases. V lost 2 bases to trimming and J lost 6 bases; unmatched junction nucleotides: 4. CDR1 SGHAT and CDR2 FQNNGV come from the germline V gene. This CDR3 has 13 amino acids. The CDR3 protein is CASSLQGEGEQYF. The CDR3 DNA follows: TGTGCCAGCAGCTTACAAGGGGAGGGCGAGCAGTACTTC.

This rearrangement joins TRBV6-5 to TRBJ2-7; D unclear. The germline V gene encodes CDR1 MNHEY and CDR2 SVGAGI. V lost 5 bases and J lost 7, with 15 bases in between. The CDR3 has 13 amino acids. CDR3: CASSRRASDEQYF. The CDR3 DNA is TGTGCCAGCAGTCGACGGGCCAGCGATGAGCAGTACTTC.

The chain combines TRBV19 with TRBJ1-5; perhaps TRBD1 as D (6 bases). The V and J ends lost 6 bases and 7 bases respectively, with 19 bases between them. Per the germline V gene, CDR1 is LNHDA and CDR2 is SQIVND (reference sequence). This CDR3 has 15 residues. CDR3 sequence (DNA): TGTGCCAGTAGCGACGGAGGGGGTAATACCCAGCCCCAGCATTTT. As protein: CASSDGGGNTQPQHF.

The V and J genes are TRBV28 and TRBJ2-5, with a weak D call TRBD2 (5 bases). There are 12 residues in the CDR3. CDR1 is MDHEN, CDR2 SYDVKM, per germline. Trimming took off 7 bases at V and 1 base at J, with 7 bases between the two ends. This chain's CDR3 is CASIAGQETQYF. DNA of the CDR3: TGTGCCAGCATCGCGGGCCAAGAGACCCAGTACTTC.

Turning to this clone: This same CDR3 is encoded by further DNA sequences in the sample. The CDR3 nucleotides read TGTGCCAGCTCCACAGGGAGGAACACCGGGGAGCTGTTTTTT. It translates to CASSTGRNTGELFF. This rearrangement joins TRBV6-5 to TRBJ2-2; D perhaps matches TRBD1 (6 bases). V gave up 8 bases and J gave up 1 base, with 11 bases separating them. Germline lookup yields CDR1 MNHEY and CDR2 SVGAGI. The length of the CDR3 is 14 residues.

This clone was seen once. The rearrangement links TRBV14 to TRBJ2-3, with D perhaps assigned TRBD1 or TRBD2 (5 bases each). Germline CDR1 reads SGHDN; CDR2 reads FVKESK. Trimming removed 0 bases at V and 5 bases at J, with 12 bases between. The CDR3 totals 15 residues. CDR3 coding DNA: TGTGCCAGCAGCCAAGAAAGGGACCCTAAAGATACGCAGTATTTT. It codes for CASSQERDPKDTQYF.

The chain links TRBV5-4 to TRBJ2-1, with 7 positions matching TRBD2. V dropped 5 bases and J dropped 3; count of bases not matched to a gene: 8. Germline V gene sequence: CDR1 SGHNT, CDR2 YYREEE (reference sequence). The CDR3 covers 15 residues. CDR3 sequence (DNA): TGTGCCAGCAGTGGGGGGGATCGGTTCTACAATGAGCAGTTCTTC. Translation: CASSGGDRFYNEQFF.

The chain joins TRBV6-1 to TRBJ2-1; the D call may be TRBD1 or TRBD2 (6 bases each). There are 15 residues in the CDR3. In germline, CDR1 is MNHNS, CDR2 SASEGT. Trimming cost V 2 bases and J 5 bases, with 13 bases left between them. The CDR3 bases are TGTGCCAGCAGTGAAAGGGGGGCAAGGGACAATGAGCAGTTCTTC. This encodes CASSERGARDNEQFF.

V is TRBV7-8 and J is TRBJ2-7; the D gene could be TRBD1 or TRBD2 (5 bases each). Trimming took off 1 base at V and 0 bases at J, with 10 bases between the two ends. The CDR3 totals 15 residues. Germline V gene sequence: CDR1 SGHVS, CDR2 FQNEAQ. The CDR3 DNA reads as TGTGCCAGCAGCTTAGGTGGGGGAAGCTCCTACGAGCAGTACTTC. This translates into CASSLGGGSSYEQYF.

The gene calls are TRBV10-3 and TRBJ2-2; D gene uncertain. The length of the CDR3 is 13 residues. V lost 10 bases to trimming and J lost 6 bases, with 15 bases between them. Germline V gene sequence: CDR1 ENHRY, CDR2 SYGVKD. The CDR3, as DNA: TGTGCCACCCAACAAGTGAGGCCCGGGGAGCTGTTTTTT. Protein: CATQQVRPGELFF.

The chain joins TRBV19 to TRBJ1-5, with 8 nucleotides matching TRBD1. CDR1 and CDR2 from the germline V gene are LNHDA and SQIVND (reference sequence). V shed 7 bases, J shed 1 base, and the junction held 15 bases outside the gene matches. The CDR3 is 18 residues long. The CDR3 bases are TGTGCCAGTACCTCGATGGGGGCAGGGGGCGCGAGCAATCAGCCCCAGCATTTT. Protein product: CASTSMGAGGASNQPQHF.

This clone is a singleton in its sample. The CDR3, as DNA: TGTGCCAGCAGACCCGGGGGGCAGTGGGAGACCCAGTACTTC. Its translation: CASRPGGQWETQYF. The chain carries TRBV7-2 and TRBJ2-5, with D possibly TRBD2 on 7 matching bases. CDR1 and CDR2 from the germline V gene are SGHTA and FQGNSA. V was shortened by 6 bases and J by 5 bases, with 16 bases between the two germline ends. CDR3 size: 14 residues.

A note on this clone: The same CDR3 is also encoded by other DNA sequences in this sample. This chain connects TRBV18 to TRBJ2-3; 7 positions match TRBD1. The trim removed 3 bases at V and 4 bases at J, leaving 4 bases unmatched. Germline assignment: CDR1 KGHSH and CDR2 LQKENI. The CDR3 has 14 residues. The CDR3 spells CASSPQGGADTQYF. CDR3 DNA: TGTGCCAGCTCACCCCAAGGGGGCGCAGATACGCAGTATTTT.

Only one count was recorded for this clone. CDR3 region: CAISGHFHGYTF. CDR3 bases: TGTGCCATCAGTGGACATTTTCATGGCTACACCTTC. The J gene is TRBJ1-2, the V gene TRBV10-3; no clear D gene. Trimming left V 4 bases short and J 6 bases short, with 9 bases between. Per the germline V gene, CDR1 is ENHRY and CDR2 is SYGVKD. The CDR3 spans 12 residues.

The DNA of the CDR3 is TGTGCCATCGGGGAGGGGGCTAACTACGAGCAGTACTTC. It specifies CAIGEGANYEQYF. V is TRBV10-3 and J is TRBJ2-7; the D call may be TRBD1 or TRBD2 (7 bases each). The CDR3 runs to 13 residues. The V end lost 8 bases, the J end lost 3 bases, and 14 bases lay between the germline ends. Germline assignment: CDR1 ENHRY and CDR2 SYGVKD.

CDR3 DNA sequence: TGTGCCAGCGGGGCAGCGGGGGGGTCCTACGAGCAGTACTTC. It specifies CASGAAGGSYEQYF. This chain joins TRBV6-5 and TRBJ2-7; 10 positions agree with TRBD2. The CDR3 is made up of 14 amino acids. Germline V gives CDR1 MNHEY, CDR2 SVGAGI. Germline trimming cut 8 bases from V and 1 base from J; bases unmatched to any gene: 5.

This chain connects TRBV4-1 to TRBJ1-3; TRBD1 is a possible D gene (5 bases). CDR1 MGHRA and CDR2 YSYEKL come from the germline V gene. Trimming took off 0 bases at V and 2 bases at J, with 8 bases between the two ends. There are 15 residues in the CDR3. CDR3 residues: CASSQERGAGNTIYF. CDR3 DNA: TGCGCCAGCAGCCAAGAAAGAGGGGCTGGAAACACCATATATTTT.

This clone has just one count. The chain carries TRBV28 and TRBJ2-5, with 7 bases that match TRBD1. V trimming: 2 bases; J trimming: 5 bases; junction bases outside the gene matches: 5. In germline, CDR1 is MDHEN, CDR2 SYDVKM. The CDR3 is made up of 14 amino acids. CDR3 sequence reads: CASSLMQGVETQYF. The CDR3 nucleotides are TGTGCCAGCAGTTTAATGCAGGGGGTCGAGACCCAGTACTTC.

For this clone: This CDR3 is also generated by other DNA sequences in the sample. The chain uses TRBV4-2 and TRBJ1-3; possibly TRBD1 for D (5 bases). The V and J ends lost 0 bases and 5 bases respectively, with 11 bases between them. Germline CDR1 is LGHNA and CDR2 is YNFKEQ. This CDR3 comprises 15 residues. The CDR3 region has the DNA TGTGCCAGCAGCCAAGAAGGCCAGGGACGAAACACCATATATTTT. Translation: CASSQEGQGRNTIYF.

Here the CDR3 DNA reads TGTGCCAGCTCGCCGGACACGAGCTCCTACAATGAGCAGTTCTTC. Protein sequence: CASSPDTSSYNEQFF. The rearrangement links TRBV18 to TRBJ2-1, with D possibly being TRBD1 (5 bases). Trimming took 6 bases from V and 0 from J, leaving 12 bases between them. The CDR3 is 15 amino acids. Germline CDR1 and CDR2: KGHSH and LQKENI.

The chain carries TRBV7-2 and TRBJ2-7; 14 positions agree with TRBD2. The CDR3 covers 14 residues. Germline V gene sequence: CDR1 SGHTA, CDR2 FQGNSA. After removal of 3 bases from V and 12 bases from J, the junction contained 7 bases not matched to a gene. The CDR3 DNA is TGTGCCAGCAGCTTTGATGGGACTAGCGGGAGTTGGTACTTC. Amino acid sequence: CASSFDGTSGSWYF.

V and J are TRBV25-1 and TRBJ1-1, with D possibly matching TRBD1 (6 bases). From germline, CDR1 is MGHDK and CDR2 SYGVNS. V was pared by 4 bases and J by 4 bases, with 13 bases between. The CDR3 loop spans 14 amino acids. CDR3 coding DNA: TGTGCCAGCAGTGCCGCAGGGGCCGGCACTGAAGCTTTCTTT. This sequence encodes CASSAAGAGTEAFF.

The gene calls are TRBV4-3 and TRBJ2-3; D tentatively fits TRBD1 or TRBD2 (5 bases each). Trimming took off 3 bases at V and 4 bases at J, with 11 bases between the two ends. The CDR3 spans 14 residues. Germline V lookup: CDR1 LGHNA, CDR2 YSLEER. Written as DNA, the CDR3 is TGCGCCAGCAGCCAGCAGCGAGGGGCAGATACGCAGTATTTT. It encodes CASSQQRGADTQYF.